These T cell receptor beta chains were read from a single sample in a study of response to subunit inactivated influenza vaccine. TCRdb analysed the RT-PCR reads with MiXCR anew, one entry per CDR3 protein. The data hold just over 300,000 distinct CDR3 sequences, with roughly 22% observed a single time. Sequencing was performed on PBMCs from blood, taken less than 22 months after vaccination. The receptors here all came from a man aged 50 to 75 who received an inactivated influenza vaccine. Both conserved end residues are part of each CDR3. Each record gives: D gene, V gene, J gene, clone size, CDR3 DNA, CDR3 protein. The D gene is left open where the match is weak. A clone size is listed for some rows: how often the clone was seen (once, few, many), or a class if it is expanded.

D gene: .
V gene: TRBV10-3
J gene: TRBJ2-6
clone size: .
CDR3 DNA: TGTGCCATCAGTGAACTCCCCGGGGCCAACGTCCTGACTTTC
CDR3 protein: CAISELPGANVLTF

D gene: .
V gene: TRBV4-3
J gene: TRBJ1-6
clone size: few
CDR3 DNA: TGCGCCAGCAGCCAAGATTCCGGGCATTCACCCCTCCACTTT
CDR3 protein: CASSQDSGHSPLHF

D gene: .
V gene: TRBV3-1
J gene: TRBJ1-2
clone size: .
CDR3 DNA: TGTGCCAGCAGCTCACTCCCCGGCTATGGCTACACCTTC
CDR3 protein: CASSSLPGYGYTF

D gene: TRBD1
V gene: TRBV28
J gene: TRBJ1-5
clone size: many
CDR3 DNA: TGTGCCAGCAGTTGGTGGGACAGCCCCACAGGTTTAAATCAGCCCCAGCATTTT
CDR3 protein: CASSWWDSPTGLNQPQHF

D gene: .
V gene: TRBV12-3/TRBV12-4
J gene: TRBJ1-5
clone size: many
CDR3 DNA: TGTGCCAGCAGTTTAGTCAGGGGCCAGCCCCAGCATTTT
CDR3 protein: CASSLVRGQPQHF

D gene: .
V gene: TRBV7-6
J gene: TRBJ2-3
clone size: few
CDR3 DNA: TGTGCCAGCAGCTTAGGGTTTGCGTTCTCTAGCACAGATACGCAGTATTTT
CDR3 protein: CASSLGFAFSSTDTQYF

D gene: .
V gene: TRBV20-1
J gene: TRBJ2-5
clone size: .
CDR3 DNA: TGCAGTGCTAGAGCCACTAGGGGCCGGCGGCAAGAGACCCAGTACTTC
CDR3 protein: CSARATRGRRQETQYF

D gene: TRBD2
V gene: TRBV11-1
J gene: TRBJ2-1
clone size: .
CDR3 DNA: TGTGCCAGCAGCCCCCGAACGGGTACTAGCGGGAGGATCTCCTACAATGAGCAGTTCTTC
CDR3 protein: CASSPRTGTSGRISYNEQFF

D gene: TRBD1
V gene: TRBV7-9
J gene: TRBJ2-7
clone size: .
CDR3 DNA: TGTGCCAGCAGCCCGAGGACAGGGTACTACGAGCAGTACTTC
CDR3 protein: CASSPRTGYYEQYF

D gene: .
V gene: TRBV5-1
J gene: TRBJ2-3
clone size: few
CDR3 DNA: TGCGCCAGCAGCCTGGCGGGATCGGGGCTGAGCACAGATACGCAGTATTTT
CDR3 protein: CASSLAGSGLSTDTQYF

D gene: TRBD2
V gene: TRBV5-4
J gene: TRBJ2-1
clone size: .
CDR3 DNA: TGTGCCAGCAGCCAGACTAGCGGACACAATGAGCAGTTCTTC
CDR3 protein: CASSQTSGHNEQFF

D gene: TRBD2
V gene: TRBV6-2/TRBV6-3
J gene: TRBJ2-1
clone size: few
CDR3 DNA: TGTGCCAGCAGTTACCGCCACCTCTGGACTAGCGGGAGGGCGTCGGATGAGCAGTTCTTC
CDR3 protein: CASSYRHLWTSGRASDEQFF

D gene: .
V gene: TRBV19
J gene: TRBJ1-6
clone size: .
CDR3 DNA: TGTGCCAGTAGTGGTCGGACCTCCACCCTCCACTTT
CDR3 protein: CASSGRTSTLHF

D gene: .
V gene: TRBV5-1
J gene: TRBJ2-5
clone size: .
CDR3 DNA: TGCGCCAGCAGGGACATAGAAGAGACCCAGTACTTC
CDR3 protein: CASRDIEETQYF

D gene: TRBD1
V gene: TRBV2
J gene: TRBJ1-5
clone size: many
CDR3 DNA: TGTGCCAGCAGTGAAGCAGCGACAGGGGAACAGCCCCAGCATTTT
CDR3 protein: CASSEAATGEQPQHF

D gene: TRBD1
V gene: TRBV29-1
J gene: TRBJ2-7
clone size: few
CDR3 DNA: TGCAGCGTTGTACGGGACAGGGGGACCTACGAGCAGTACTTC
CDR3 protein: CSVVRDRGTYEQYF